What follows is one TCR beta chain and its context. The antigen remains unidentified. Assay used: immunoSEQ multiplex PCR; TCRdb lists only in-frame clones, some missing. The sample carries several thousand clones, under 85% recorded once. The data derive from a study of chemoradiotherapy in HPV16-positive cancers. Background on the study: Candidate HPV-specific T-cell clones and common TCR motifs came from functional assays in a couple of HPV16-positive patients. Findings and caveats of the study: The functional HPV-specific definition rests on just two HPV16-positive patients.

Repertoires were sampled repeatedly during chemoradiotherapy. The germline gives CDR1 MGHRA, CDR2 YSYEKL. Trimming shortened V by 3 bases and J by 1 base, and 9 bases separated the two germline ends. This CDR3 has 14 residues. J is TRBJ2-5 and V is TRBV4-1; a weak D match, TRBD2 (5 bases). This TCR was sampled from a human donor with HPV-associated anogenital cancer. Sample acquisition took place from a patient who underwent chemoradiotherapy. CDR3 sequence reads: CASSQLLGQETQYF. In DNA form, the CDR3 reads TGCGCCAGCAGCCAGTTACTAGGCCAAGAGACCCAGTACTTC.